These 7 T cell receptor beta chains originate from one sample sequenced in a study of T-cell reconstitution after alpha-beta-depleted transplantation in children. Unique molecular identifiers were used to barcode this TCRbeta library. Via MiXCR, TCRdb re-called the PCR reads, giving one row per CDR3 protein. Altogether around 480,000 distinct CDR3 sequences are present, 30% to 35% being singletons, with the ten largest covering 2% to 3%. This specimen was PBMCs from the stem cell graft donor, taken from the stem cell graft. The receptors derive from a human donor who donated a stem cell graft to a child with aplastic anemia.

The rearrangement links TRBV20-1 to TRBJ2-1; TRBD2 aligns across 13 bases. The length of the CDR3 is 16 residues. Germline loops: CDR1 DFQATT, CDR2 SNEGSKA (reference sequence). Trimming took 3 bases from V and 5 from J; bases not matched to a gene: 7. CDR3 coding DNA: TGCAGTGCTAGGGGACTAGCGGGAATGCGGGACAATGAGCAGTTCTTC. It yields the protein CSARGLAGMRDNEQFF.

The chain links TRBV30 to TRBJ1-2, with a weak D call TRBD1 (6 bases). The CDR3 length is 13 residues. Looked up from germline, CDR1 is GTSNPN and CDR2 is SVGIG (reference sequence). Trimming shortened V by 2 bases and J by 3 bases, and 10 bases separated the two germline ends. The CDR3 DNA is TGTGCCTGGAGTCGGACAGTCGACTATGGCTACACCTTC. It specifies CAWSRTVDYGYTF.

The CDR3 loop is CASRSGEVSQETQYF. The DNA of the CDR3 is TGTGCCAGCCGGTCGGGAGAGGTCTCCCAAGAGACCCAGTACTTC. The chain links TRBV5-5 to TRBJ2-5, with D perhaps matching TRBD2 (6 bases). V was trimmed by 7 bases and J by 1 base, leaving 17 bases between them. This CDR3 has 15 amino acids. In germline, CDR1 is SGHKS, CDR2 YYEKEE (reference sequence).

The chain employs TRBV27 and TRBJ2-1; TRBD2 agrees at 10 bases. This CDR3 is 15 amino acids long. Germline CDR1 is MNHEY and CDR2 is SMNVEV (reference sequence). The V and J ends lost 4 bases and 8 bases, in that order; junction bases with no gene match: 8. DNA of the CDR3: TGTGCCAGCAGTTATCTAGCGGGAGTTACCTATGAGCAGTTCTTC. This sequence encodes CASSYLAGVTYEQFF.

The chain is built from TRBV6-5 and TRBJ2-3; TRBD2 matches at 10 bases. There are 17 residues in the CDR3. V shed 2 bases, J shed 3 bases, and the junction held 8 bases outside the gene matches. Germline V CDR1 and CDR2: MNHEY, SVGAGI. The CDR3: CASSYKRGGADTDTQYF. The CDR3 bases are TGTGCCAGCAGTTACAAGCGGGGGGGCGCAGATACAGATACGCAGTATTTT.

V is TRBV20-1 and J is TRBJ1-1; 8 nucleotides agree with TRBD1. Germline CDR1 reads DFQATT; CDR2 reads SNEGSKA (reference sequence). The length of the CDR3 is 15 residues. V was clipped by 3 bases and J by 10 bases; unmatched bases: 16. Here the CDR3 reads CSASLVKDRVTVAFF. The CDR3 coding sequence is TGCAGTGCTAGCCTAGTTAAGGACAGGGTAACGGTAGCTTTCTTT.

The chain joins TRBV18 to TRBJ2-2; no reliable D call. V shed 10 bases and J shed 0 bases, with 12 bases lying between them. Looked up from germline, CDR1 is KGHSH and CDR2 is LQKENI. The CDR3 covers 14 residues. DNA for the CDR3: TGTGCCACTACCAGCCGGGCGAACACCGGGGAGCTGTTTTTT. Translated, it gives CATTSRANTGELFF.